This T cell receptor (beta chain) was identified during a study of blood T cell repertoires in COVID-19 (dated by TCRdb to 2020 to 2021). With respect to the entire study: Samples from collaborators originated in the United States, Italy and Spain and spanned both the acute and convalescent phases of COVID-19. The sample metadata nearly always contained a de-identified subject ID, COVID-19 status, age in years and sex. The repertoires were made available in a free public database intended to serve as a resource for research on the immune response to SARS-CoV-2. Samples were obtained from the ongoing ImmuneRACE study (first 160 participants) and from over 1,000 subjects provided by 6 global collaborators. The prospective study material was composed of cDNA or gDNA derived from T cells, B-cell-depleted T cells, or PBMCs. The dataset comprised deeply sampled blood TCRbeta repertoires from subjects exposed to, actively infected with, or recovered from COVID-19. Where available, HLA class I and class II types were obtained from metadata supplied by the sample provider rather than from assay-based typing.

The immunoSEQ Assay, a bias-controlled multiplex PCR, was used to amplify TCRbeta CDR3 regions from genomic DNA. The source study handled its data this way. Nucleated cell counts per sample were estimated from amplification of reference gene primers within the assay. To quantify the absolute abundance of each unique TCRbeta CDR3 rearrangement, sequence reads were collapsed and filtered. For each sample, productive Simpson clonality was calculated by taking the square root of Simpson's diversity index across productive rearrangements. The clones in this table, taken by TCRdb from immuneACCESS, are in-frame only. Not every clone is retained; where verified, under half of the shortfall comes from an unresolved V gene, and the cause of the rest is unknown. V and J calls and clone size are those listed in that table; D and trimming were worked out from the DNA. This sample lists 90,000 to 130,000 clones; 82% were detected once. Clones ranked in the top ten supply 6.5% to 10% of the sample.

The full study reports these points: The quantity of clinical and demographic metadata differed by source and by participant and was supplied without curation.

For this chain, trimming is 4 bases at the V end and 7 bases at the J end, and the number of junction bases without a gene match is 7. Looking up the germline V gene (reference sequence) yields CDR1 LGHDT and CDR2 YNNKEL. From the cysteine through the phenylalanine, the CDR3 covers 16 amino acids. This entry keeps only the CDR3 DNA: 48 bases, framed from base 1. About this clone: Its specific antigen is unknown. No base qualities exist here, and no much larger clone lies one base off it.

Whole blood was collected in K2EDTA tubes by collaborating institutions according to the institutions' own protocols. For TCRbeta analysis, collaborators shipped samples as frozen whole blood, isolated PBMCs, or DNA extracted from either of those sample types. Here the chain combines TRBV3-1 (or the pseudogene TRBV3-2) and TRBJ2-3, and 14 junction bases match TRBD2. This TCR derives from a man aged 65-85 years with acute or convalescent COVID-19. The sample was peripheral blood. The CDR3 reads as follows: CASSLRLAGGINTQYF. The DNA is TGTGCCAGCAGCCTACGACTAGCGGGAGGGATAAATACGCAGTATTTT.